The 12 T cell receptor beta chains below all came from one sample that was sequenced in a study of shared clonotypes between healthy human individuals. Generated by immunoSEQ multiplex PCR, the TCRdb table keeps only in-frame clones and is missing some. The sample holds roughly 1,500,000 clones, approximately 98.5% seen once. The material sequenced was naive CD4+ T cells sorted from blood. Subset in this sample: CD45RA+ positively selected. The receptor source for this set is a man aged 25-40 years in good health.

The rearrangement joins TRBV7-2 to TRBJ2-7; 9 bases agree with TRBD2. Trimming removed 5 bases from V and 6 bases from J; junction bases left unmatched: 11. Germline V gene data show CDR1 as SGHTA and CDR2 as FQGNSA. This CDR3 spans 15 amino acids. The CDR3 sequence is CASSPRGSGSSEQYF. The CDR3 DNA follows: TGTGCCAGCAGCCCCCGAGGTAGCGGGAGTTCCGAGCAGTACTTC.

The genes are TRBV18 and TRBJ1-2, with D possibly TRBD1 on 6 matching bases. Trimming cost V 5 bases and J 4 bases, with 17 bases left between them. CDR3 length: 15 amino acids. Germline V lookup: CDR1 KGHSH, CDR2 LQKENI. CDR3 nucleotide sequence: TGTGCCAGCTCAAGACCGACAGGCCTCCCCTATGGCTACACCTTC. Encoded protein: CASSRPTGLPYGYTF.

V gene TRBV4-2 combines with J gene TRBJ1-1; D uncertain. V was pared by 0 bases and J by 6 bases, with 14 bases between. Germline V gene sequence: CDR1 LGHNA, CDR2 YNFKEQ. This CDR3 region has 15 residues. DNA for the CDR3: TGTGCCAGCAGCCAAGATAGGACCGGCGAGGCTGAAGCTTTCTTT. Translating gives CASSQDRTGEAEAFF.

The V and J genes are TRBV5-1 and TRBJ2-1, with 14 positions matching TRBD2. From germline, CDR1 is SGHRS and CDR2 YFSETQ. V shed 4 bases, J shed 4 bases, and the junction held 16 bases outside the gene matches. The CDR3 runs 20 residues. CDR3 coding DNA: TGCGCCAGCAGCCCAACCGGGACTAGCGGGAGTCAGGGTGCTTACAATGAGCAGTTCTTC. The encoded protein is CASSPTGTSGSQGAYNEQFF.

The chain employs TRBV27 and TRBJ2-4; D might be TRBD2 (5 bases). The germline V and J ends were trimmed by 2 bases and 4 bases, with 12 bases remaining between them. Germline V gives CDR1 MNHEY, CDR2 SMNVEV (reference sequence). The CDR3 is 15 residues long. The CDR3 sequence is CASSLAGPDKNIQYF. In nucleotides, the CDR3 is TGTGCCAGCAGTTTAGCGGGTCCCGATAAAAACATTCAGTACTTC.

The chain joins TRBV5-1 to TRBJ1-2, with 8 positions matching TRBD1. Germline values: CDR1 SGHRS, CDR2 YFSETQ. The junction had 4 bases not matched to a gene; V was cut back by 3 bases and J by 3 bases. This CDR3 has 14 residues. CDR3: CASSSGQGDYGYTF. The CDR3 nucleotides are TGCGCCAGCAGCTCCGGACAGGGAGACTATGGCTACACCTTC.

This sequence joins TRBV4-3 and TRBJ1-4, with D tentatively TRBD1 (5 bases). V was trimmed by 1 base and J by 3 bases, leaving 9 bases between them. Germline CDR1 and CDR2: LGHNA and YSLEER. The CDR3 covers 15 residues. The CDR3 DNA is TGCGCCAGCAGCCAAGGGCAGGGTGCTAATGAAAAACTGTTTTTT. This translates into CASSQGQGANEKLFF.

CDR3 amino acids: CASTSDSTYEQYF. CDR3 bases: TGTGCCAGCACCTCTGACAGCACCTACGAGCAGTACTTC. The V and J genes are TRBV27 and TRBJ2-7, with D perhaps matching TRBD1 (5 bases). Per germline, CDR1 MNHEY and CDR2 SMNVEV (reference sequence). CDR3 length: 13 amino acids. The germline V and J ends were trimmed by 7 bases and 2 bases, with 12 bases remaining between them.

The genes are TRBV6-1 and TRBJ1-5; D remains unclear. V lost 0 bases, J lost 2 bases, and 8 bases lay in between. The length of the CDR3 is 15 residues. CDR1 and CDR2 from the germline V gene are MNHNS and SASEGT. The CDR3 region is CASSEALGGNQPQHF. The CDR3 DNA reads as TGTGCCAGCAGTGAAGCGCTTGGGGGCAATCAGCCCCAGCATTTT.

This clone has a single count. This chain connects TRBV15 to TRBJ2-5; no clear D gene. CDR1 is LNHNV, CDR2 YYDKDF, per germline (reference sequence). V was cut by 0 bases and J by 0 bases, with 5 bases left in between. CDR3 size: 14 residues. The CDR3 nucleotides are TGTGCCACCAGCAGAGATTGGGACCAAGAGACCCAGTACTTC. Translating it yields CATSRDWDQETQYF.

The CDR3 protein is CASSLGRDFYEQYF. The CDR3 DNA sequence: TGTGCCAGCAGCTTAGGGCGGGACTTCTACGAGCAGTACTTC. The rearrangement uses TRBV11-2 and TRBJ2-7; D possibly corresponds to TRBD2 (6 bases). CDR3 length equals 14 residues. CDR1 SGHAT and CDR2 FQNNGV come from the germline V gene. V lost 1 base and J 3 bases, leaving 10 bases between the germline ends.

The V gene is TRBV28, the J gene TRBJ2-7; 9 bases are shared with TRBD2. The germline CDR1 and CDR2 sequences are MDHEN and SYDVKM. The CDR3 loop spans 15 amino acids. V lost 2 bases, J lost 6 bases, and 8 bases stayed unmatched. The CDR3 region is CASSLRGSGSPEQYF. CDR3 in DNA: TGTGCCAGCAGTTTAAGGGGTAGCGGGAGTCCCGAGCAGTACTTC.